The 20 T cell receptor beta chains in this list originate from one sample, sequenced in a study of OX40 agonist ivuxolimab in advanced cancers. Measured with immunoSEQ multiplex PCR; TCRdb has only the in-frame clones, and not every one. The sample has about 68,000 clones; roughly 82% are singletons. Sequencing was performed on CD4+ or CD8+ T cells sorted from blood, taken in a trial of the OX40 agonist ivuxolimab. These TCRs come from an adult with an advanced solid tumor such as melanoma, head and neck, liver or kidney cancer.

The chain couples TRBV7-2 to TRBJ2-7, with 9 bases identical to TRBD2. This CDR3 has 17 residues. V trimming: 0 bases; J trimming: 6 bases; junction bases outside the gene matches: 12. The germline V gene encodes CDR1 SGHTA and CDR2 FQGNSA. This CDR3 is CASSLARGGASLREQYF. The DNA for the CDR3 is TGTGCCAGCAGCTTAGCGCGCGGGGGGGCCTCCCTACGCGAGCAGTACTTC.

The V and J genes are TRBV9 and TRBJ1-1; D gene ambiguous. V dropped 2 bases and J dropped 0 bases, with 8 bases sitting between them. The CDR3 runs to 14 residues. CDR1 is SGDLS and CDR2 is YYNGEE in the germline V gene. The chain's CDR3 is CASSVAVMNTEAFF. The CDR3 DNA follows: TGTGCCAGCAGCGTTGCGGTTATGAACACTGAAGCTTTCTTT. Full variable domain (rest looked up from reference TRBV9 and TRBJ1-1): DSGVTQTPKHLITATGQRVTLRCSPRSGDLSVYWYQQSLDQGLQFLIQYYNGEERAKGNILERFSAQQFPDLHSELNLSSLELGDSALYFCASSVAVMNTEAFFGQGTRLTVV.

A single count supports this clone. The chain employs TRBV29-1 and TRBJ1-1, with 9 bases matching TRBD1. CDR3 length: 14 amino acids. After removal of 3 bases from V and 5 bases from J, the junction contained 7 bases not matched to a gene. Germline V gene data show CDR1 as SQVTM and CDR2 as ANQGSEA. The CDR3 DNA reads TGCAGCGTTGACTACAGGGGGCGGGATACTGAAGCTTTCTTT. Translated, it gives CSVDYRGRDTEAFF.

The chain combines TRBV28 with TRBJ2-2; 7 nucleotides align to TRBD2. The CDR3 consists of 13 residues. Germline assignment: CDR1 MDHEN and CDR2 SYDVKM. V lost 5 bases and J lost 6; bases outside the gene matches: 3. DNA for the CDR3: TGTGCCAGCAGTACGGGAGGTGCCGGGGAGCTGTTTTTT. This gives the protein CASSTGGAGELFF.

The chain combines TRBV6-1 with TRBJ2-7; D gene ambiguous. Germline V gives CDR1 MNHNS, CDR2 SASEGT. The CDR3 length is 16 residues. V lost 0 bases, J lost 2 bases, and 14 bases lay in between. The CDR3 nucleotides read TGTGCCAGCAGTGAAGCGTGGGCAGGCTCCGCCTACGAGCAGTACTTC. This encodes CASSEAWAGSAYEQYF.

The V gene is TRBV27, the J gene TRBJ1-1; possibly TRBD1 for D (5 bases). Germline lookup yields CDR1 MNHEY and CDR2 SMNVEV (reference sequence). Between the trimmed V and J ends, which lost 2 bases and 6 bases, there was a span of 13 bases. This CDR3 has 14 amino acids. CDR3 in amino acids: CASSLSGGRAEAFF. As DNA, the CDR3 is TGTGCCAGCAGTTTAAGTGGGGGAAGAGCTGAAGCTTTCTTT.

V usage is TRBV9 and J usage is TRBJ2-1; D is undetermined. Per the germline V gene, CDR1 is SGDLS and CDR2 is YYNGEE. V was trimmed by 0 bases and J by 7 bases, leaving 8 bases between them. The CDR3 spans 13 residues. For the CDR3, the DNA is TGTGCCAGCAGCGTAGCTGGGTTAAATGAGCAGTTCTTC. This encodes CASSVAGLNEQFF.

The chain links TRBV5-4 to TRBJ1-2; 9 bases are a match to TRBD1. The V gene end was trimmed by 4 bases and the J gene end by 3 bases; junction bases not matched to a gene: 4. CDR1 and CDR2 (germline): SGHNT, YYREEE (reference sequence). The CDR3 contains 14 residues. The CDR3 region is CASSQDRGYYGYTF. CDR3 sequence (DNA): TGTGCCAGCAGCCAGGACAGGGGATACTATGGCTACACCTTC.

The genes are TRBV7-9 and TRBJ1-2, with D possibly matching TRBD1 (6 bases). The V end was cut by 5 bases, the J end by 2 bases, with 15 bases between. The CDR3 consists of 15 residues. CDR1 and CDR2 from the germline V gene are SEHNR and FQNEAQ (reference sequence). CDR3 DNA sequence: TGTGCCAGCAGCCGGAGCTCAGGGGAGAACTATGGCTACACCTTC. Protein product: CASSRSSGENYGYTF.

The chain recombines TRBV30 with TRBJ1-1, with 7 bases that match TRBD1. In germline, CDR1 is GTSNPN, CDR2 SVGIG (reference sequence). The CDR3 has 14 residues. With 3 bases clipped from V and 0 bases from J, the junction kept 4 bases outside the gene matches. The CDR3 coding sequence is TGTGCCTGGAGCTCAGGACAGGTGAACACTGAAGCTTTCTTT. It yields the protein CAWSSGQVNTEAFF.

V and J are TRBV6-5 and TRBJ2-7; TRBD1 might be the D (5 bases). Looked up from germline, CDR1 is MNHEY and CDR2 is SVGAGI. V was shortened by 6 bases and J by 1 base, with 13 bases between the two germline ends. The CDR3 has 14 residues. CDR3 sequence reads: CASRESRVSYEQYF. CDR3 bases: TGTGCCAGCAGGGAGTCCAGGGTGTCCTACGAGCAGTACTTC.

This clone appeared once. The chain employs TRBV28 and TRBJ2-2, with 10 bases aligning to TRBD1. V lost 4 bases, J lost 3 bases, and 5 bases stayed unmatched. The CDR3 length is 16 residues. Germline V gene data show CDR1 as MDHEN and CDR2 as SYDVKM. The CDR3 nucleotides are TGTGCCAGCAGTTCCTATGGACAGGGGGACACCGGGGAGCTGTTTTTT. Translating gives CASSSYGQGDTGELFF.

For this clone: The junction shows a germline mismatch at one end, possibly a read error. This specimen includes other DNA sequences encoding the same CDR3. V and J are TRBV7-2 and TRBJ2-7, with D tentatively TRBD2 (6 bases). Germline V gene sequence: CDR1 SGHTA, CDR2 FQGNSA. The CDR3 contains 12 residues. This CDR3 reads CASSWGDYEQYF. CDR3 coding DNA: TGCGCCAGCAGCTGGGGGGATTACGAGCAGTACTTC.

This sequence joins TRBV18 and TRBJ2-7; D is unclear. In germline, CDR1 is KGHSH, CDR2 LQKENI. V lost 5 bases to trimming and J lost 6 bases, with 14 bases between them. This CDR3 has 13 amino acids. Written as DNA, the CDR3 is TGTGCCAGCTCAACGACACTTAAAGCCGAGCAGTACTTC. This sequence encodes CASSTTLKAEQYF. Full variable domain (missing parts from reference TRBV18 and TRBJ2-7): NAGVMQNPRHLVRRRGQEARLRCSPMKGHSHVYWYRQLPEEGLKFMVYLQKENIIDESGMPKERFSAEFPKEGPSILRIQQVVRGDSAAYFCASSTTLKAEQYFGPGTRLTVT.

The J gene is TRBJ1-2, the V gene TRBV28; D perhaps matches TRBD1 (6 bases). The length of the CDR3 is 13 residues. The V gene lost 7 bases and the J gene lost 8 bases, with 17 bases spanning the gap. CDR1 and CDR2 from the germline V gene are MDHEN and SYDVKM. CDR3 sequence (DNA): TGTGCCAGCATCTCCTTGGGGGCGGAAGGCTACACCTTC. This gives the protein CASISLGAEGYTF.

The chain employs TRBV7-9 and TRBJ1-3; no firm D call. V was pared by 10 bases and J by 4 bases, with 8 bases between. The CDR3 spans 11 residues. Germline V gene lookup returns CDR1 SEHNR and CDR2 FQNEAQ (reference sequence). DNA for the CDR3: TGTGCCACCCACAGAGGAAACACCATATATTTT. It encodes CATHRGNTIYF.

The V gene is TRBV28, the J gene TRBJ2-7; D perhaps matches TRBD2 (6 bases). The germline V and J ends were trimmed by 6 bases and 1 base, with 16 bases remaining between them. Germline CDR1 and CDR2: MDHEN and SYDVKM. The CDR3 is made up of 15 amino acids. CDR3 nucleotides: TGTGCCAGCAGCTCTAGCGAGAGGGGTTCCTACGAGCAGTACTTC. Its protein is CASSSSERGSYEQYF.

The rearrangement links TRBV11-3 to TRBJ2-4, with D perhaps being TRBD1 or TRBD2 (5 bases each). CDR3 size: 13 residues. Germline-derived CDR1 and CDR2 are SGHNT and YENEEA. The V end lost 5 bases, the J end lost 7 bases, and 12 bases lay between the germline ends. CDR3 in amino acids: CASSTGGGNIQYF. The CDR3 DNA sequence: TGTGCCAGCAGCACAGGTGGAGGCAACATTCAGTACTTC. The full variable domain, completed using reference TRBV11-3 and TRBJ2-4, is EAGVVQSPRYKIIEKKQPVAFWCNPISGHNTLYWYLQNLGQGPELLIRYENEEAVDDSQLPKDRFSAERLKGVDSTLKIQPAELGDSAVYLCASSTGGGNIQYFGAGTRLSVL.

The chain recombines TRBV11-2 with TRBJ1-3; D is possibly TRBD1 (5 bases). Per the germline V gene, CDR1 is SGHAT and CDR2 is FQNNGV. This CDR3 is 16 amino acids long. The V and J ends lost 4 bases and 5 bases respectively, with 18 bases between them. CDR3 in amino acids: CASSSWWGPGRNTIYF. For the CDR3, the DNA is TGTGCCAGCAGCTCTTGGTGGGGACCGGGTAGAAACACCATATATTTT.

The chain carries TRBV5-1 and TRBJ2-1; 8 bases agree with TRBD2. Germline lookup yields CDR1 SGHRS and CDR2 YFSETQ. V trimming: 4 bases; J trimming: 0 bases; junction bases outside the gene matches: 3. The CDR3 is 15 amino acids. The CDR3 DNA is TGCGCCAGCAGCCCGAGCGGGAGCTCCTACAATGAGCAGTTCTTC. It encodes CASSPSGSSYNEQFF.